The TCR beta chain under discussion was sequenced for a study of tumor-infiltrating lymphocytes in oesophageal squamous cell carcinoma. TCRdb called the PCR reads again in MiXCR, with one record for every CDR3 protein. The sample shows around 6,200 distinct CDR3 sequences, roughly 15% of them seen only once. This clonotype came up many times. The V gene's germline CDR1 is KGHSH and CDR2 LQKENI. CDR3 length: 14 amino acids. Trimming removed 2 bases at V and 7 bases at J, with 11 bases between. The clonotype comes from a male donor with esophageal squamous cell carcinoma. The sample taken for sequencing was esophageal tumor tissue. This chain connects TRBV18 to TRBJ1-4, with a possible D match to TRBD1 (5 bases). CDR3 in DNA: TGTGCCAGCTCACCAGGGGGTTTTGGTGAAAAACTGTTTTTT. This codes for CASSPGGFGEKLFF. The full variable domain, completed using reference TRBV18 and TRBJ1-4, is NAGVMQNPRHLVRRRGQEARLRCSPMKGHSHVYWYRQLPEEGLKFMVYLQKENIIDESGMPKERFSAEFPKEGPSILRIQQVVRGDSAAYFCASSPGGFGEKLFFGSGTQLSVL.